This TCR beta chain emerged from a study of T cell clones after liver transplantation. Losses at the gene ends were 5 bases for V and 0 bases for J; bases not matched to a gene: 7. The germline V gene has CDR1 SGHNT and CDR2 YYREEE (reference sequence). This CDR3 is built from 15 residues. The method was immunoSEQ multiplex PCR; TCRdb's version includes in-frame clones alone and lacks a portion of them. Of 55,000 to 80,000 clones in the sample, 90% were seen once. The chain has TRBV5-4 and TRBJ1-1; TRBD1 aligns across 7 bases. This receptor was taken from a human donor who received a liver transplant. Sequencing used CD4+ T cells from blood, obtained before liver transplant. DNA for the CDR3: TGTGCCAGCAGATCCTGGGGACAGATGAACACTGAAGCTTTCTTT. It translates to CASRSWGQMNTEAFF. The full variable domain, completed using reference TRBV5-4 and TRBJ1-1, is ETGVTQSPTHLIKTRGQQVTLRCSSQSGHNTVSWYQQALGQGPQFIFQYYREEENGRGNFPPRFSGLQFPNYSSELNVNALELDDSALYLCASRSWGQMNTEAFFGQGTRLTVV.